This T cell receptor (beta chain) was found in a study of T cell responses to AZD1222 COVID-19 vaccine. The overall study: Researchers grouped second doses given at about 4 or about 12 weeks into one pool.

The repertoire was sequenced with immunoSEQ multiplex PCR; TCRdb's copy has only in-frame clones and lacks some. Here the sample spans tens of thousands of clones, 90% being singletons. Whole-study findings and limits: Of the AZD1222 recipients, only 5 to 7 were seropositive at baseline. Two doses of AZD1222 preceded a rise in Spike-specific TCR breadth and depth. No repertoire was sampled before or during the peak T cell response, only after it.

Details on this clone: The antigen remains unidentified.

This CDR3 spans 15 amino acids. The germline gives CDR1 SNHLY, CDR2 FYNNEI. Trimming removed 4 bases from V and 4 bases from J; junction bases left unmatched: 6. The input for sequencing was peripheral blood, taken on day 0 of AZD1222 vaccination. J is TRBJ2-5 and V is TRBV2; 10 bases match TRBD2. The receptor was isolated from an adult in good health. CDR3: CASSAALAGGETQYF. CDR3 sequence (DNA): TGTGCCAGCAGTGCCGCTTTAGCGGGAGGAGAGACCCAGTACTTC.